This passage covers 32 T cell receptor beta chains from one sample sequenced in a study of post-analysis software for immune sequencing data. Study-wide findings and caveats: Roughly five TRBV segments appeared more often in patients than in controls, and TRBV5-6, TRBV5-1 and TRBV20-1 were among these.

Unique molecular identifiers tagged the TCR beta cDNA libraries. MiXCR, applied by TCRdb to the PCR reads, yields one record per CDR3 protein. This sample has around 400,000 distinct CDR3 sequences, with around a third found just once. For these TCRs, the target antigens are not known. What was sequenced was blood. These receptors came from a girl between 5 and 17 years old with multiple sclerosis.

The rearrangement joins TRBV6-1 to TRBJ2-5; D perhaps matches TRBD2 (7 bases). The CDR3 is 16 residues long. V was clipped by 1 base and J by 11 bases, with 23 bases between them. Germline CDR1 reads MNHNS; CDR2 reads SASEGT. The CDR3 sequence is CASSEERRGPLRGQYF. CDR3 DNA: TGTGCCAGCAGTGAAGAGCGGCGGGGGCCCCTACGGGGGCAGTACTTC.

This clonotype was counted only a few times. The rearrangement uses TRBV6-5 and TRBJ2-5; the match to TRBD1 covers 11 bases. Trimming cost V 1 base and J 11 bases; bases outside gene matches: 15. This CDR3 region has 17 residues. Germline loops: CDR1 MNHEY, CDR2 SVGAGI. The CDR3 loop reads CASSYWGGGQGALEQYF. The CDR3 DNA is TGTGCCAGCAGTTACTGGGGAGGCGGACAGGGGGCCTTGGAGCAGTACTTC.

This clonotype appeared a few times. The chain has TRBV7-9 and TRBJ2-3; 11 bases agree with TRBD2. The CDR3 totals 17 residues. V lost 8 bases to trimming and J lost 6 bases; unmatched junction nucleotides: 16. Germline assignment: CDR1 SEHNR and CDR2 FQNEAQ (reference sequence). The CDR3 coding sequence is TGTGCCAGCCACTCGGGACTAGCGGAGTTAAAGGAGGATACGCAGTATTTT. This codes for CASHSGLAELKEDTQYF.

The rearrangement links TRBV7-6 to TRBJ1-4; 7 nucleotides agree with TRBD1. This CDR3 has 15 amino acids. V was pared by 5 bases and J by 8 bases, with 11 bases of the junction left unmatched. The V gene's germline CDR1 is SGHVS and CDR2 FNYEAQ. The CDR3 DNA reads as TGTGCCAGCAGCCCATCAGGGGGAATAGGAGAAAAACTGTTTTTT. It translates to CASSPSGGIGEKLFF.

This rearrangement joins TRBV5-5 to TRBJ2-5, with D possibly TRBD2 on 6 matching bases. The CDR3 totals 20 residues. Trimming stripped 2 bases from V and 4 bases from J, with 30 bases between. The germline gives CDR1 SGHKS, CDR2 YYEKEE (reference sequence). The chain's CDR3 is CASSFRSHFGGVSERETQYF. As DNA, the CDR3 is TGTGCCAGCAGCTTTCGGTCACACTTTGGCGGGGTTTCCGAGAGAGAGACCCAGTACTTC.

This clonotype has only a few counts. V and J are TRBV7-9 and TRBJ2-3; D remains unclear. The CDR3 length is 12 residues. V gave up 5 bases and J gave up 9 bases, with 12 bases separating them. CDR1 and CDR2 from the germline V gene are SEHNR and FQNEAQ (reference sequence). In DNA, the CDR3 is TGTGCCAGCAGCCCCTTTCTAGAGACGCAGTATTTT. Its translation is CASSPFLETQYF.

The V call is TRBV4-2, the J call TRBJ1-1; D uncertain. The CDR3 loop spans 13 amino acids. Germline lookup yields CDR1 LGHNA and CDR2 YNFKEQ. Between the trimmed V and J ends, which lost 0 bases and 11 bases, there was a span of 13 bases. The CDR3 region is CASSQDVPAQAFF. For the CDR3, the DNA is TGTGCCAGCAGCCAAGATGTGCCAGCGCAGGCTTTCTTT.

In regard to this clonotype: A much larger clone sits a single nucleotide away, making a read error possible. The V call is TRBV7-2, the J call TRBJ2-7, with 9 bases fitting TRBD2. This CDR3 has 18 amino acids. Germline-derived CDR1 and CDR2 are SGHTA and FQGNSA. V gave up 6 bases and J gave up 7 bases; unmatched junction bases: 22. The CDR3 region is CASRQGLLAGLSYNEQYF. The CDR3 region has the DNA TGTGCCAGCAGGCAGGGGCTGCTAGCGGGGCTATCCTACAATGAGCAGTACTTC.

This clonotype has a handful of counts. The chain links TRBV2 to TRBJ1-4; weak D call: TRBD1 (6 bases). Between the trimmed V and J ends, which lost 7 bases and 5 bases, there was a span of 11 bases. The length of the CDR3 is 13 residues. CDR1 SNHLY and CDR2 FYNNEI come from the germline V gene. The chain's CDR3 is CASIQGFNEKLFF. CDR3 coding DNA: TGTGCCAGCATACAGGGATTCAATGAAAAACTGTTTTTT.

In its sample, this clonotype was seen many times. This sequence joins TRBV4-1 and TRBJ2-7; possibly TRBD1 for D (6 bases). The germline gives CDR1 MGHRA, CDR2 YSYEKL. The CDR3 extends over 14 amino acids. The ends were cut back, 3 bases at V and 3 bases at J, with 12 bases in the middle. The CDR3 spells CASSHVTGNYEQYF. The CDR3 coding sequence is TGCGCCAGCAGCCATGTGACAGGTAACTACGAGCAGTACTTC.

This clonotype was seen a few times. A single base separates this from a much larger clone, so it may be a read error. The CDR3 here is CSVRRGGGLDYNEQFF. CDR3 coding DNA: TGCAGTGTTAGGCGGGGCGGGGGACTAGACTACAATGAGCAGTTCTTC. J is TRBJ2-1 and V is TRBV20-1, with 8 positions matching TRBD2. The germline gives CDR1 DFQATT, CDR2 SNEGSKA (reference sequence). This CDR3 is built from 16 residues. J gave up 3 bases and V 7 bases, and 14 bases lay outside the gene matches.

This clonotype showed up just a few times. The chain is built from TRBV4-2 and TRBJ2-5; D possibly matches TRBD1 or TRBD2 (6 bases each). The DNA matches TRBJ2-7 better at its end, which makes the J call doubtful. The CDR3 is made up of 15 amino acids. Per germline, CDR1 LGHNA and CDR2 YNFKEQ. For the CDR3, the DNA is TGTGCCAGCAGCCAAGAGAGGGGGGCAGGCGGCGAGCAGTACTTC. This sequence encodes CASSQERGAGGEQYF.

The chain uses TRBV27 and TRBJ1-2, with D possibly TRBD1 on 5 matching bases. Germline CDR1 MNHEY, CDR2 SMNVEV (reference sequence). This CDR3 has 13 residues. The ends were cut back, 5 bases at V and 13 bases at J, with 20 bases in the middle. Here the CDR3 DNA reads TGTGCCAGCAGTCTTGGTCCCGGGACTTCAGGCACCTTC. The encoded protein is CASSLGPGTSGTF.

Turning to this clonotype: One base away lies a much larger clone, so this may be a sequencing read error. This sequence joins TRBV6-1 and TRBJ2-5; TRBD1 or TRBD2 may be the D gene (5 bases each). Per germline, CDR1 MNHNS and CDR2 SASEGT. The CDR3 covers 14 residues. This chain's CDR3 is CAGSSGTSKGAQYF. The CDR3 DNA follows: TGTGCCGGCAGCTCCGGGACCTCAAAAGGGGCCCAGTACTTC.

This chain's CDR3 is CASSLEKVQGVARPGRGNEQFF. The CDR3 bases are TGCGCCAGCAGCTTGGAGAAGGTGCAGGGGGTAGCCAGACCGGGCCGAGGCAATGAGCAGTTCTTC. The rearrangement links TRBV5-1 to TRBJ2-1; 7 bases map to TRBD1. The germline CDR1 and CDR2 sequences are SGHRS and YFSETQ. V lost 0 bases, J lost 6 bases, and 27 bases stayed unmatched. The CDR3 loop spans 22 amino acids.

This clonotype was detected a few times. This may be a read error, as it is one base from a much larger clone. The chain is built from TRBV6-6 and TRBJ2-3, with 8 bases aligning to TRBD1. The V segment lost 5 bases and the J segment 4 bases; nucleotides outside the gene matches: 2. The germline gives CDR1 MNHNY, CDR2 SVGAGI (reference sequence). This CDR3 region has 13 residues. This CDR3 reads CASSKQGADTQYF. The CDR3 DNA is TGTGCCAGCAGTAAACAGGGGGCAGATACGCAGTATTTT.

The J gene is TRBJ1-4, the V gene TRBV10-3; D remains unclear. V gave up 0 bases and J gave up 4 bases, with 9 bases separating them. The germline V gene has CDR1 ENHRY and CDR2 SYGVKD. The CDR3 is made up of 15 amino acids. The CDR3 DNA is TGTGCCATCAGTGAGTCGTCCGGGATTAATGAAAAACTGTTTTTT. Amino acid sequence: CAISESSGINEKLFF.

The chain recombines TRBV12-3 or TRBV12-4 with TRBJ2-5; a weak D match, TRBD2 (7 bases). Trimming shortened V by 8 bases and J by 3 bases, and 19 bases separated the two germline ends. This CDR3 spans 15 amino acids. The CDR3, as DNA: TGTGCCAGCCGAGGGGGGGCGACAAAAGAAGAGACCCAGTACTTC. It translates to CASRGGATKEETQYF.

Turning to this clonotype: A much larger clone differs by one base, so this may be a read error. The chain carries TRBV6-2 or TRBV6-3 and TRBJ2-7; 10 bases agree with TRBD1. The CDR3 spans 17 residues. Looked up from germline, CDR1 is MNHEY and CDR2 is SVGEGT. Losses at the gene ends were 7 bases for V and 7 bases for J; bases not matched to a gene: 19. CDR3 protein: CASKPVLRDRGIVEQYF. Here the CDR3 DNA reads TGTGCCAGCAAACCCGTCCTGAGGGACAGGGGCATCGTGGAGCAGTACTTC.

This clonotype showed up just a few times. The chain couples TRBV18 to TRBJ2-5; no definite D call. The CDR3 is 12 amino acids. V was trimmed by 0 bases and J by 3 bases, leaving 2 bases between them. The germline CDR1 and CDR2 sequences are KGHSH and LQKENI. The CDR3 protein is CASSPPKETQYF. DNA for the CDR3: TGTGCCAGCTCACCACCGAAAGAGACCCAGTACTTC.

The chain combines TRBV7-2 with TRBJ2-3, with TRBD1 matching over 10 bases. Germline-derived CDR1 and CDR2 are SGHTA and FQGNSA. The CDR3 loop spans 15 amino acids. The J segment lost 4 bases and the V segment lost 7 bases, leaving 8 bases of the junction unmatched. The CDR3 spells CASNLGQGGADTQYF. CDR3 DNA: TGTGCCAGCAACCTTGGACAGGGGGGGGCAGATACGCAGTATTTT.

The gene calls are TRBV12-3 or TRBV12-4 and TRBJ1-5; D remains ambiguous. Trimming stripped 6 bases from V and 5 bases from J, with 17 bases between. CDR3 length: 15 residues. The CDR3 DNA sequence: TGTGCCAGCAGCCCATCCCGGAGAGGGTATCAGCCCCAGCATTTT. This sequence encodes CASSPSRRGYQPQHF.

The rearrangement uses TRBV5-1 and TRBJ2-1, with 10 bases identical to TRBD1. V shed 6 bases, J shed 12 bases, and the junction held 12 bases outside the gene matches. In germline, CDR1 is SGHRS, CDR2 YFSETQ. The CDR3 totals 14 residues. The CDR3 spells CASKRDRGPVGQFF. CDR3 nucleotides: TGCGCCAGCAAACGAGACAGGGGGCCCGTGGGGCAGTTCTTC.

CDR3 DNA sequence: TGCGCCAGCAGCCAACGGCTAGCGGGGCTGGGATCTAGCACAGATACGCAGTATTTT. It yields the protein CASSQRLAGLGSSTDTQYF. The rearrangement joins TRBV4-1 to TRBJ2-3; 9 nucleotides line up with TRBD2. The CDR3 consists of 19 residues. The germline V gene has CDR1 MGHRA and CDR2 YSYEKL. The J segment lost 0 bases and the V segment lost 2 bases, leaving 12 bases of the junction unmatched.

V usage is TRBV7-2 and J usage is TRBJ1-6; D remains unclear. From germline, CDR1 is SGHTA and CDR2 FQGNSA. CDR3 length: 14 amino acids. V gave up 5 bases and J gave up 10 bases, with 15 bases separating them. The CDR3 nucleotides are TGTGCCAGCAGCCGACCCGGGAAGGGCTCACCCCTCCACTTT. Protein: CASSRPGKGSPLHF. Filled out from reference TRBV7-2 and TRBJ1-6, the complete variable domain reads GAGVSQSPSNKVTEKGKDVELRCDPISGHTALYWYRQSLGQGLEFLIYFQGNSAPDKSGLPSDRFSAERTGGSVSTLTIQRTQQEDSAVYLCASSRPGKGSPLHFGNGTRLTVT.

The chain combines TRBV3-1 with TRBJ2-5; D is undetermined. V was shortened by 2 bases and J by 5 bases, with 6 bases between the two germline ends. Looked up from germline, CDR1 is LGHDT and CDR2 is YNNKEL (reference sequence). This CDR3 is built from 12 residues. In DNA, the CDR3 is TGTGCCAGCAGCCAAACATGGGAGACCCAGTACTTC. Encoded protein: CASSQTWETQYF.

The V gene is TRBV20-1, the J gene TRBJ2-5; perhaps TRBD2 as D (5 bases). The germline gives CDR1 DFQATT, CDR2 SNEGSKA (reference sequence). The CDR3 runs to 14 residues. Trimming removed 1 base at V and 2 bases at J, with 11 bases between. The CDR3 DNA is TGCAGTGCTAGAGGAGGGTCTCATCAAGAGACCCAGTACTTC. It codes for CSARGGSHQETQYF.

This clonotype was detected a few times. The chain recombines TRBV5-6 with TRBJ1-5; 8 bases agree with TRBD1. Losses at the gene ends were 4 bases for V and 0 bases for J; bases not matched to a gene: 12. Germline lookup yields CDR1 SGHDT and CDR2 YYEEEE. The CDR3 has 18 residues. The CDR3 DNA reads TGTGCCAGCAGCCGCCGGGACAGGAGGCCCAATAGCAATCAGCCCCAGCATTTT. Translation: CASSRRDRRPNSNQPQHF.

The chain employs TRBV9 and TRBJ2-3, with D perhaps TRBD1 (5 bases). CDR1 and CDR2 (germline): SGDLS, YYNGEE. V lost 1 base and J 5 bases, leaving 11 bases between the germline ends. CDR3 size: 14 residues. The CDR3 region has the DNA TGTGCCAGCAGCGTACAGGGAACGGTAGATACGCAGTATTTT. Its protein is CASSVQGTVDTQYF. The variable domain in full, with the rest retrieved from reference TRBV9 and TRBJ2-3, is DSGVTQTPKHLITATGQRVTLRCSPRSGDLSVYWYQQSLDQGLQFLIQYYNGEERAKGNILERFSAQQFPDLHSELNLSSLELGDSALYFCASSVQGTVDTQYFGPGTRLTVL.

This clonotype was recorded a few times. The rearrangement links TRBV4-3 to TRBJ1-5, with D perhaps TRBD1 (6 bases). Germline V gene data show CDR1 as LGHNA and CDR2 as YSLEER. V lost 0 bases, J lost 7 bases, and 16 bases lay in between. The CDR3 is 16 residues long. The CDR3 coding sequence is TGCGCCAGCAGCCAAGATACAGGGACCCAAAGACAGCCCCAGCATTTT. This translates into CASSQDTGTQRQPQHF.

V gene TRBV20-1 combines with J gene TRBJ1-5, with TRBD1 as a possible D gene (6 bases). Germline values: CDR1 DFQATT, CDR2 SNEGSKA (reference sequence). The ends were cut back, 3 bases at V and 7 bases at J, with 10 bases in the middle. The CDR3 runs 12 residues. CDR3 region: CSASAQGQPQHF. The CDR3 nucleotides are TGCAGTGCTAGTGCACAGGGCCAGCCCCAGCATTTT.

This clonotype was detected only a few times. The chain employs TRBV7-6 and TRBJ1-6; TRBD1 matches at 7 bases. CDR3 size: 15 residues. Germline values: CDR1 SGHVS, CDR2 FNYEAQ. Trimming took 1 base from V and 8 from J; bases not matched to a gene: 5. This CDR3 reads CASSLEGQQDSPLHF. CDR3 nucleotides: TGTGCCAGCAGCTTAGAGGGACAGCAAGATTCACCCCTCCACTTT.